This TCR beta chain was recorded in a study of cytomegalovirus exposure and HLA in healthy donors (dated by TCRdb to between 2016 and 2019). In the study overall: According to an earlier analysis of around 600 of the donors, some 170 million T cells yielded roughly 100 million unique TCR beta sequences and 276 Gb of sequence data. Besides the first cohort of under 700 subjects, a separate validation cohort made up of 120 different subjects was used. Every repertoire in the discovery cohort had been generated on one and the same sequencing platform. Using immunosequencing, the study profiled T cell repertoires from 500 to 800 subjects and related those repertoires to cytomegalovirus serostatus. Of the roughly 400 genotyped donors, roughly 80% fell in the genetic ancestry cluster associated with self-reported Caucasian donors. Donor age, sex, ethnicity and CMV serostatus were collected together with the repertoire data. On average, roughly 250,000 unique TCR beta nucleotide sequences were sequenced per donor among fewer than 500 genotyped donors of the cohort, with around 19% of those sequences being non-productive. To study patterns of TCR occurrence, a later analysis re-analyzed previously published TCR beta repertoires from 500 to 850 donors and added high-resolution HLA genotyping. HLA typing covered class I and class II loci at four-digit resolution. A later genetic analysis used genome-wide SNP genotypes for about 55% of the 666 donors, treating that subset as a discovery cohort. An early release covering more than 500 HLA-typed donors comprised roughly 300 gigabases of sequencing data and about 90 million unique TCR sequences. The study aimed to test whether signatures of past pathogen exposure could be identified by cataloging public T cell receptors. Rather than using new phenotypic data, the later analysis identified candidate immune exposures from TCR beta sequences and from how often those sequences occurred across donors. Four to six DR-DQ haplotypes were handled as single units for association and clustering, since linkage in the cohort was strong. In an earlier analysis of a few hundred of the donors, high-throughput TCR beta sequencing was used to judge whether each TCR beta V gene segment behaved as functional or pseudogenic. The study combined high-throughput TCR immunosequencing, statistical association of individual TCRs with disease status, and machine learning to predict cytomegalovirus infection status. Typing coverage differed by locus: A, B, C, DRB1 and DQB1 were typed in roughly 629-630 donors, DQA1 in 522, DPA1 in 600 to 610, and DPB1 in 400 to 490. The paper as a whole reports these results and caveats: Some IMGT-functional V segments, including TRBV6-2 and TRBV6-3, could not be told apart with the 87-base-pair reads, so those segments were excluded. It was suggested by the authors that the approach could potentially be generalized to other disease states and immunological phenotypes. Immune exposure information for the cohort was limited to CMV serostatus. In an earlier analysis of around 600 of the donors, most TCR beta V segments appeared in productive rearrangements about 87% or about 30% of the time, broadly matching IMGT annotations. In a later analysis, TCR association rates were found to vary across HLA loci, with the most associated TCRs seen for DRB1 alleles and the fewest for HLA-C alleles. A group of highly shared sequence variants was considered likely to be a technical artifact of the sequencing pipeline. A few of the identified cytomegalovirus-associated TCR beta chains were confirmed in vitro to be specific for cytomegalovirus antigens. In both the original and validation cohorts, the classifier was reported to diagnose cytomegalovirus status with high specificity and sensitivity. According to a later genetic analysis, donors in an Asian-associated ancestry cluster had fewer N-insertions in productive TCRs than the roughly 670-donor mean. In a later analysis, HLA-associated TCR beta chains were found to be more clonally expanded and to have lower generation probabilities than equally common non-associated chains. Most CMV-associated TCR beta chains appeared to be HLA-restricted in a later analysis, and the HLA associations seemed to be driven largely by CMV exposure. Because HLA typing was unavailable for some donors at each locus, only the typed subset was used in association tests. Several of the top co-occurrence clusters appeared to be linked to parvovirus B19, influenza, CMV and Epstein-Barr virus, according to a later analysis. Only TCR beta chains were sequenced in this cohort, and the absence of alpha or paired-chain data limited detectable features. When HLA alleles, especially DR and DQ, strongly co-occurred, TCR associations were difficult to assign to individual alleles. In a later analysis, over 15,000 TCR beta sequences were associated with specific HLA alleles at a false discovery rate of 0.05. Presence/absence analyses assumed roughly uniform sequencing depth across donors, an assumption that may not hold. Most TCR sequences were seen in very few donors, while some public TCRs were found in many individuals. A further reported finding was that TCR beta sequences accurately predicted the HLA-A and HLA-B alleles for most subjects in the first cohort. An association between a missense DCLRE1C variant and V-gene and J-gene trimming of TCR beta chains was found in a later genetic analysis and replicated in an independent cohort. Because counts were too low, some 17 rarely observed V segments, including chromosome 9 orphons, were excluded from the earlier analysis of several hundred of the donors. Correlated functional status among segregating V segments might be attributable to linkage disequilibrium, but an unknown experimental factor could not be ruled out. A total of about 180 TCR beta chains were listed by the study as associated with cytomegalovirus.

After removal of 0 bases from V and 6 bases from J, the junction retains 5 bases not matched to a gene. The CDR3 runs 15 residues from the cysteine to the phenylalanine. The read is trimmed to its CDR3 DNA, 45 bases read in frame from base 1. CDR1 and CDR2 are read off the germline V gene as MDHEN and SYDVKM. The cohort consisted of approximately 690 healthy bone marrow donors. At the time of sampling, all cohort members were nominally healthy, though unrecorded immune exposures were likely present. The donor was CMV seronegative and belonged to the group of 350 or so seronegative cohort members. A peripheral blood sample was provided by each donor, and peripheral blood mononuclear cells were used for TCR beta sequencing. Genomic DNA extraction from the blood cell samples was performed with the Qiagen DNeasy Blood Extraction Kit. The method was the immunoSEQ multiplex PCR assay. For the multiplex PCR, a mixture combining 60 forward primers for TCR Vbeta segments and 13 reverse primers for TCR Jbeta segments was used. The CDR3 region of rearranged TCR beta genes was amplified from genomic DNA by a multiplex PCR assay. The amplified TCR beta libraries were sequenced on the Illumina HiSeq System as 87-base-pair reads. For the original study's pipeline: A later analysis counted some 80 million unique TCR beta chains across the approximately 700 repertoires, and around 9.9 million of these chains were shared by at least two donors. A nearest-neighbor algorithm error-corrected the raw reads and collapsed the reads into unique sequences, merging closely related sequences to remove PCR and sequencing errors. V, D and J gene segments were assigned by aligning CDR3 sequences to IMGT reference sequences. Each retained sequence needed at least a six-nucleotide match to both a V gene segment and a J gene segment. A rearrangement was called productive if the CDR3 had no stop codons and remained in frame with V and J, and every other rearrangement was called non-productive. CDR3 was defined by IMGT convention, running from the second conserved V-encoded cysteine to the conserved J-encoded phenylalanine. The earlier analysis of about 610 of the donors excluded any sequence lacking an unambiguous match to a single V gene segment. An earlier analysis of some 500 of the donors classified V segments as functional when productive rearrangements were above 56.7% and as segregating when the standard deviation between donors was above 5%. To diagnose cytomegalovirus status from the catalog of TCR beta chain sequences, a statistical classification framework was built. In a later analysis, TCR nucleotide sequences were compared against IMGT/GENE-DB human TR gene sequences so that V and J genes could be assigned. In a later analysis, CDR3 sequences and most-parsimonious VDJ recombination scenarios were assigned using the TCRdist pipeline. In a later analysis, each TCR beta chain was defined by its CDR3 amino acid sequence together with its V-gene family, and reads without a unique V-gene family were excluded. In a later analysis, around 600 highly shared, low-generation-probability nucleotide sequences were removed to address suspected cross-contamination and a sequencing artifact. For each public chain, a later analysis derived a clonal expansion index from normalized ranks of inferred template counts within each repertoire. Generation probabilities in a later analysis came from a VDJ recombination model fitted to out-of-frame rearrangements, and those results were checked against IGoR. Hypergeometric tests were used in a later analysis to score TCR-TCR, TCR-HLA and TCR-CMV co-occurrence, with a repertoire-size bias correction applied to the TCR pairs. False discovery rates were estimated in a later analysis by permuting HLA or CMV assignments 20 times. In a later analysis, co-occurring TCRs were grouped with DBSCAN, and TCRdist sequence similarity was added when clustering was performed within HLA-allele-positive subsets. For co-occurrence clustering, repertoires with fewer than 30,000 or more than 120,000 public chains were excluded, along with 5 or 6 repertoires with anomalous nucleotide sharing. TCRdb holds this immuneACCESS table with in-frame rearrangements only. Some clones are missing; in checked studies, unresolved V genes explain under half, and the rest has no known cause. V and J calls and clone size are as listed in that table; D and trimming were resolved from the DNA. This sample lists 150,000 to 200,000 clones; over 75% were detected once. The ten largest clones capture approximately 2.1% of the sample.

About this clone itself: This clone's antigen is unknown. Base qualities are not at hand, and no much larger clone is one base apart.

Sequenced input: PBMCs. The rearranged segments are TRBV28 and TRBJ2-1; the junction holds 7 bases that match TRBD2. The receptor comes from a woman between 18 and 29 years old in good health and CMV-seronegative. The DNA is as follows: TGTGCCAGCAGTTTATGGAGCGGGGATGTCAATGAGCAGTTCTTC. This codes for CASSLWSGDVNEQFF.